The source of this T cell receptor beta chain is a study of T cell changes during pregnancy in multiple sclerosis. V lost 6 bases and J lost 4, with 13 bases in between. This CDR3 has 13 amino acids. Germline V gene sequence: CDR1 MDHEN, CDR2 SYDVKM. TCRdb's copy holds only in-frame clones and misses some; the assay was immunoSEQ multiplex PCR. The table shows about 48,000 clones, with 88% occurring only once. The TCR sequence derives from a female donor with multiple sclerosis, enrolled in a pregnancy study. This specimen consisted of CD4+ T cells from peripheral blood mononuclear cells, obtained in the second trimester of pregnancy. This rearrangement joins TRBV28 to TRBJ2-7; TRBD2 is a possible D gene (7 bases). CDR3 nucleotide sequence: TGTGCCAGCAGCTTGGGGGGGCGGTACGAGCAGTACTTC. Protein: CASSLGGRYEQYF.